The next 25 T cell receptor beta chains were all read from a single sample in a study of OX40 agonist ivuxolimab in advanced cancers. The protocol was immunoSEQ multiplex PCR, while the TCRdb copy is restricted to in-frame clones and leaves out a portion. The sample has about 60,000 clones, roughly 83% seen once. The sequences come from CD4+ or CD8+ T cells sorted from blood, collected in a trial of the OX40 agonist ivuxolimab. Every receptor here comes from an adult with an advanced solid tumor such as melanoma, head and neck, liver or kidney cancer.

The chain combines TRBV19 with TRBJ1-2; TRBD1 matches at 11 bases. Germline CDR1 LNHDA, CDR2 SQIVND (reference sequence). V shed 6 bases, J shed 7 bases, and the junction held 7 bases outside the gene matches. The CDR3 length is 14 residues. The CDR3 DNA reads as TGTGCCAGTAGCTATGGACAGGGGGCTCTTGGCTACACCTTC. It translates to CASSYGQGALGYTF.

This chain uses TRBV2 with TRBJ1-2; D is ambiguous. CDR1 and CDR2 from the germline V gene are SNHLY and FYNNEI. V was trimmed by 4 bases and J by 4 bases, leaving 7 bases between them. The length of the CDR3 is 12 residues. The CDR3 here is CASSVGTYGYTF. CDR3 nucleotide sequence: TGTGCCAGCAGTGTGGGAACCTATGGCTACACCTTC.

This clone was found once. DNA for the CDR3: TGTGCCACCAGCAGAGGCCAGGGAGGTGGAAACACCATATATTTT. Translating gives CATSRGQGGGNTIYF. V and J are TRBV15 and TRBJ1-3; a possible D gene is TRBD1 (5 bases). CDR1 and CDR2 from the germline V gene are LNHNV and YYDKDF (reference sequence). The CDR3 contains 15 residues. The V and J ends lost 1 base and 3 bases respectively, with 10 bases between them.

The rearrangement joins TRBV5-4 to TRBJ2-5; 8 positions agree with TRBD1. V gave up 4 bases and J gave up 2 bases; unmatched junction bases: 4. Germline CDR1 reads SGHNT; CDR2 reads YYREEE (reference sequence). CDR3 size: 14 residues. CDR3: CASSQGQGQETQYF. The DNA of the CDR3 is TGTGCCAGCAGCCAAGGACAGGGTCAAGAGACCCAGTACTTC.

The chain employs TRBV7-2 and TRBJ2-7; no clear D gene. This CDR3 comprises 14 residues. The V gene lost 3 bases and the J gene lost 5 bases, with 14 bases spanning the gap. Germline CDR1 SGHTA, CDR2 FQGNSA. CDR3 protein: CASSFIGPVNEQYF. The CDR3 nucleotides read TGTGCCAGCAGCTTCATAGGACCTGTGAACGAGCAGTACTTC.

This clone appeared once. The chain recombines TRBV29-1 with TRBJ1-4; D might be TRBD1 (5 bases). The CDR3 loop spans 13 amino acids. V dropped 7 bases and J dropped 5 bases, with 14 bases sitting between them. The V gene's germline CDR1 is SQVTM and CDR2 ANQGSEA. In DNA form, the CDR3 reads TGCAGCGCCCAGACAGACAGAAATGAAAAACTGTTTTTT. Its translation is CSAQTDRNEKLFF.

V gene TRBV2 combines with J gene TRBJ2-1, with D uncertain. CDR1 and CDR2 from the germline V gene are SNHLY and FYNNEI. Trimming left V 8 bases short and J 2 bases short, with 4 bases between. CDR3 size: 11 residues. The chain's CDR3 is CASSTYNEQFF. CDR3 sequence (DNA): TGTGCCAGCTCCACCTACAATGAGCAGTTCTTC.

The chain carries TRBV18 and TRBJ2-3; a weak D match, TRBD2 (6 bases). The CDR3 loop spans 15 amino acids. V lost 0 bases, J lost 5 bases, and 12 bases lay in between. Looked up from germline, CDR1 is KGHSH and CDR2 is LQKENI. CDR3 protein: CASSPPYGRRDTQYF. The CDR3, as DNA: TGTGCCAGCTCACCACCGTACGGGAGAAGAGATACGCAGTATTTT. Looking up the rest from reference TRBV18 and TRBJ2-3 gives the full variable domain: NAGVMQNPRHLVRRRGQEARLRCSPMKGHSHVYWYRQLPEEGLKFMVYLQKENIIDESGMPKERFSAEFPKEGPSILRIQQVVRGDSAAYFCASSPPYGRRDTQYFGPGTRLTVL.

This clone was seen once. V gene TRBV5-1 combines with J gene TRBJ2-1; TRBD2 aligns across 10 bases. The germline CDR1 and CDR2 sequences are SGHRS and YFSETQ. The CDR3 totals 16 residues. The J segment lost 7 bases and the V segment lost 0 bases, leaving 7 bases of the junction unmatched. The CDR3 loop is CASSLALAGVYNEQFF. The CDR3 DNA follows: TGCGCCAGCAGCTTGGCTCTAGCGGGAGTATATAATGAGCAGTTCTTC.

This clone was seen more than once but under ten times. The V and J genes are TRBV13 and TRBJ2-5; D is perhaps TRBD1 (6 bases). Germline V gene lookup returns CDR1 PRHDT and CDR2 FYEKMQ (reference sequence). This CDR3 comprises 14 residues. The ends were cut back, 3 bases at V and 1 base at J, with 9 bases in the middle. DNA of the CDR3: TGTGCCAGCAGCTTGGGGGCCCTCCAAGAGACCCAGTACTTC. It encodes CASSLGALQETQYF.

The chain links TRBV4-2 to TRBJ2-7; possibly TRBD1 or TRBD2 for D (5 bases each). There are 16 residues in the CDR3. The V end was cut by 4 bases, the J end by 1 base, with 17 bases between. Germline V gives CDR1 LGHNA, CDR2 YNFKEQ. The CDR3 nucleotides read TGTGCCAGCAGCCCCATTTCCGGGGCTCTATCCTACGAGCAGTACTTC. It yields the protein CASSPISGALSYEQYF.

The V call is TRBV15, the J call TRBJ1-2; TRBD1 agrees at 7 bases. CDR3 length: 16 residues. V lost 2 bases, J lost 5 bases, and 11 bases stayed unmatched. Germline V gives CDR1 LNHNV, CDR2 YYDKDF (reference sequence). For the CDR3, the DNA is TGTGCCACCAGCAGAACACGCCCCGGGACAGTTTATGGCTACACCTTC. It encodes CATSRTRPGTVYGYTF.

The genes are TRBV6-1 and TRBJ2-7, with TRBD2 matching 7 bases. Germline values: CDR1 MNHNS, CDR2 SASEGT. Trimming at V came to 8 bases and at J to 5 bases, leaving 6 bases not matched to a gene. This CDR3 is built from 12 residues. The CDR3 sequence: CASGLRGDEQYF. DNA for the CDR3: TGTGCCAGCGGCTTACGGGGGGACGAGCAGTACTTC.

The chain has TRBV19 and TRBJ2-3, with 7 bases aligning to TRBD2. J was trimmed by 3 bases and V by 4 bases; bases with no gene match: 7. Germline V gene data show CDR1 as LNHDA and CDR2 as SQIVND (reference sequence). The CDR3 is made up of 15 amino acids. DNA for the CDR3: TGTGCCAGTAGTAGACAGCGGGGCGGGACAGATACGCAGTATTTT. Translated: CASSRQRGGTDTQYF.

This clone is a singleton in its sample. CDR3 sequence: CASSDPGQGNTEAFF. In DNA form, the CDR3 reads TGCGCCAGCAGCGATCCGGGACAGGGGAACACTGAAGCTTTCTTT. V usage is TRBV5-1 and J usage is TRBJ1-1; 9 bases map to TRBD1. Germline V gene lookup returns CDR1 SGHRS and CDR2 YFSETQ. V dropped 4 bases and J dropped 1; count of bases not matched to a gene: 5. The CDR3 totals 15 residues.

This chain uses TRBV6-5 with TRBJ1-5; D is perhaps TRBD1 (5 bases). Between the trimmed V and J ends, which lost 8 bases and 5 bases, there was a span of 13 bases. Germline loops: CDR1 MNHEY, CDR2 SVGAGI. The CDR3 contains 13 residues. The CDR3: CASSGVLDQPQHF. Written as DNA, the CDR3 is TGTGCCAGCTCGGGGGTGCTAGATCAGCCCCAGCATTTT.

The J gene is TRBJ1-4, the V gene TRBV30, with unresolved D. The V end was cut by 0 bases, the J end by 6 bases, with 14 bases between. Germline CDR1 GTSNPN, CDR2 SVGIG (reference sequence). This CDR3 is built from 15 residues. CDR3 region: CAWSVPGRADEKLFF. CDR3 DNA sequence: TGTGCCTGGAGTGTACCCGGGCGAGCAGATGAAAAACTGTTTTTT.

The chain couples TRBV2 to TRBJ2-1; 12 bases match TRBD2. Germline V gene data show CDR1 as SNHLY and CDR2 as FYNNEI. The V gene end was trimmed by 6 bases and the J gene end by 0 bases; junction bases not matched to a gene: 6. The CDR3 is 17 residues long. Written as DNA, the CDR3 is TGTGCCAGCAGGCTCCTAGCGGGAGGGAGCTCCTACAATGAGCAGTTCTTC. It is translated as CASRLLAGGSSYNEQFF.

The CDR3 region is CASSLAGGNGNTIYF. The CDR3 bases are TGCGCCAGCAGCTTGGCCGGTGGGAATGGAAACACCATATATTTT. The chain carries TRBV5-1 and TRBJ1-3; D is unclear. The CDR3 consists of 15 residues. Trimming stripped 0 bases from V and 3 bases from J, with 10 bases between. Germline V gene sequence: CDR1 SGHRS, CDR2 YFSETQ. The whole variable domain, filled in from reference TRBV5-1 and TRBJ1-3, reads KAGVTQTPRYLIKTRGQQVTLSCSPISGHRSVSWYQQTPGQGLQFLFEYFSETQRNKGNFPGRFSGRQFSNSRSEMNVSTLELGDSALYLCASSLAGGNGNTIYFGEGSWLTVV.

The chain is built from TRBV6-1 and TRBJ1-5; 8 bases are a match to TRBD1. The germline gives CDR1 MNHNS, CDR2 SASEGT. V was pared by 4 bases and J by 3 bases, with 8 bases of the junction left unmatched. The CDR3 spans 16 residues. The CDR3 bases are TGTGCCAGCAGTGCACAGACAGGGGCGCCCAATCAGCCCCAGCATTTT. Residues: CASSAQTGAPNQPQHF.

This clone appeared a few times. The gene calls are TRBV7-9 and TRBJ1-3; D call uncertain. In germline, CDR1 is SEHNR, CDR2 FQNEAQ (reference sequence). The CDR3 consists of 11 residues. CDR3 sequence (DNA): TGTGCTGGAGCGGCTGGAAACACCATATATTTT. Translating it yields CAGAAGNTIYF.

V and J are TRBV19 and TRBJ2-3; D may be TRBD2 (5 bases). V was shortened by 7 bases and J by 0 bases, with 17 bases between the two germline ends. CDR1 and CDR2 (germline): LNHDA, SQIVND (reference sequence). The CDR3 length is 16 residues. The CDR3, as DNA: TGTGCCAGTAAGGCAGGACTGCTCACTAGCACAGATACGCAGTATTTT. As protein: CASKAGLLTSTDTQYF.

The rearrangement uses TRBV5-1 and TRBJ2-7; tentatively, D is TRBD2 (5 bases). V lost 0 bases, J lost 6 bases, and 16 bases lay in between. The CDR3 extends over 15 amino acids. Per the germline V gene, CDR1 is SGHRS and CDR2 is YFSETQ. The CDR3 sequence is CASSLAVGDLGEQYF. CDR3 nucleotide sequence: TGCGCCAGCAGCTTGGCCGTGGGAGATTTAGGCGAGCAGTACTTC.

The CDR3 here is CASSVDPPGLVTDTQYF. The CDR3 coding sequence is TGTGCCAGCAGCGTAGACCCCCCAGGGCTGGTGACAGATACGCAGTATTTT. This chain uses TRBV9 with TRBJ2-3, with a weak D call TRBD1 (5 bases). Per the germline V gene, CDR1 is SGDLS and CDR2 is YYNGEE. The CDR3 is made up of 17 amino acids. Deletions cut 0 bases from V and 3 bases from J, with 17 bases between.

This chain links TRBV27 with TRBJ2-7, with a tentative D call TRBD1 (5 bases). The germline V gene has CDR1 MNHEY and CDR2 SMNVEV (reference sequence). The V end lost 8 bases, the J end lost 2 bases, and 13 bases lay between the germline ends. This CDR3 is built from 13 residues. CDR3 loop: CASHSQGTYEQYF. In DNA, the CDR3 is TGTGCCAGCCACAGTCAGGGAACCTACGAGCAGTACTTC.